This T cell receptor (beta chain) was sequenced in a study of T cells after posttransplantation cyclophosphamide. Study-level findings and limits: Donor CD8+ memory clones often dominated recipient blood repertoires at later times. Blood and skin or GI T cell repertoires showed limited TRB overlap. TRB clonality was highly associated with recipient CMV seropositivity and reactivation.

Treatment was busulfan-fludarabine conditioning, a marrow graft, and cyclophosphamide on days +3 and +4. Points on this clone: Its antigen remains unidentified.

V was shortened by 5 bases and J by 5 bases, with 16 bases between the two germline ends. Per germline, CDR1 MNHNS and CDR2 SASEGT. The length of the CDR3 is 15 residues. Only in-frame clones appear in the TCRdb table, and some are missing; sequencing was by immunoSEQ multiplex PCR. The sample holds 12,000 or so clones, 75% to 95% seen once. The chain has TRBV6-1 and TRBJ2-1, with D perhaps matching TRBD1 (6 bases). The sample in question was PBMCs, obtained after allogeneic stem cell transplant with posttransplant cyclophosphamide. The source is a female patient in her 30s who received an allogeneic stem cell transplant from an unrelated donor, was CMV-positive, and had no GVHD. Some T cells may arise from the graft donor. CDR3 in DNA: TGTGCCAGCAGTTCACCGGGACATGGACACAATGAGCAGTTCTTC. Its protein is CASSSPGHGHNEQFF.